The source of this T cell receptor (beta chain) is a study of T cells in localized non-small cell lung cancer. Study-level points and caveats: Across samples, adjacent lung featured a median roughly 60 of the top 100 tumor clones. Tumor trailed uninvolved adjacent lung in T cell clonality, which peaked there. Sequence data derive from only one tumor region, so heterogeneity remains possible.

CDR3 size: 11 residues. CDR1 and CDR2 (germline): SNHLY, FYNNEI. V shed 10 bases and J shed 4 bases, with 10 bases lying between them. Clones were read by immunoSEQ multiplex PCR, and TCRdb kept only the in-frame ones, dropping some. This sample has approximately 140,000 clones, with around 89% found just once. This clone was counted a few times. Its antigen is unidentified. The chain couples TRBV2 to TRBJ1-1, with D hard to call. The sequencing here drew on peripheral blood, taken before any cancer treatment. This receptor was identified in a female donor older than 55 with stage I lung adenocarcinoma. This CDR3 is CATVLLTEAFF. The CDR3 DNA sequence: TGTGCCACCGTTCTCCTCACTGAAGCTTTCTTT.